The T cell receptor (beta chain) described here comes from a study of regulatory T cells in long-lasting Graves disease. Broader study findings: Persistent Graves' cases showed lower TCR diversity than newly diagnosed cases. Repertoires from persistent disease leaned toward TRBV28, TRBJ1-2 and TRBJ2-5. Shared public clonotypes totalled roughly 2,500 in persistent patients, compared with around 880 in new patients.

Arm-PCR of CDR3 regions and iRepertoire HTBI primers were used to build TCR beta libraries. TCRdb re-derived calls from the multiplex PCR reads in MiXCR, one entry per CDR3 protein. The data contain about 460,000 distinct CDR3 sequences, around a fifth of them singletons. This CDR3 spans 14 amino acids. The V end was cut by 2 bases, the J end by 5 bases, with 12 bases between. CDR1 and CDR2 (germline): MDHEN, SYDVKM. Time point here: persistent/refractory GD, antithyroid drugs over 5 years with positive TRAb. PBMC RNA was the source of the TCR library. This clonotype was seen many times. Its target is not known.

The V gene is TRBV28, the J gene TRBJ2-5; TRBD2 might be the D (5 bases). The specimen comprised peripheral blood mononuclear cells (PBMCs), sampled when the disease was refractory, from a patient treated with antithyroid drugs. This receptor was identified in a female donor with Graves disease. The CDR3 DNA reads TGTGCCAGCAGTTTAACACTTTCGGGGGAGACCCAGTACTTC. As protein: CASSLTLSGETQYF. Using reference TRBV28 and TRBJ2-5 for the parts outside the CDR3, the full variable domain is DVKVTQSSRYLVKRTGEKVFLECVQDMDHENMFWYRQDPGLGLRLIYFSYDVKMKEKGDIPEGYSVSREKKERFSLILESASTNQTSMYLCASSLTLSGETQYFGPGTRLLVL.